One sample yielded the 21 T cell receptor beta chains listed below, sequenced in a study of cytomegalovirus exposure and HLA in healthy donors. PCR primers comprised 60 Vbeta and 13 Jbeta primers. Using immunoSEQ multiplex PCR, the repertoire was profiled, and TCRdb retains in-frame clones only, with some absent. The table lists approximately 120,000 clones, 81% of them singletons, with less than 2.5% in the top ten. The sequenced sample consisted of PBMCs. The source of these receptors is a woman aged 30 to 39 in good health and CMV-seronegative.

The V call is TRBV29-1, the J call TRBJ1-2; D not resolved. V was cut by 6 bases and J by 1 base, with 15 bases left in between. The CDR3 is 14 residues long. Germline loops: CDR1 SQVTM, CDR2 ANQGSEA. The CDR3 sequence: CSVGGSVDNYGYTF. CDR3 nucleotides: TGCAGCGTAGGAGGGAGTGTTGATAACTATGGCTACACCTTC.

The CDR3 protein is CASASLAGQETQYF. DNA for the CDR3: TGCGCCAGCGCCTCACTAGCGGGGCAAGAGACCCAGTACTTC. The chain couples TRBV5-1 to TRBJ2-5; 10 bases line up with TRBD2. Germline loops: CDR1 SGHRS, CDR2 YFSETQ. V lost 7 bases to trimming and J lost 2 bases; unmatched junction nucleotides: 5. CDR3 length: 14 amino acids.

The V gene is TRBV5-1, the J gene TRBJ2-1, with 7 bases aligning to TRBD2. Germline CDR1 SGHRS, CDR2 YFSETQ. This CDR3 is built from 17 residues. V dropped 0 bases and J dropped 0; count of bases not matched to a gene: 6. CDR3 bases: TGCGCCAGCAGCTTGGCGTTCGGGGGGAGCTCCTACAATGAGCAGTTCTTC. Residues: CASSLAFGGSSYNEQFF.

The V and J genes are TRBV5-1 and TRBJ2-3; no reliable D call. This CDR3 is 15 amino acids long. The V gene lost 7 bases and the J gene lost 1 base, with 16 bases spanning the gap. Germline-derived CDR1 and CDR2 are SGHRS and YFSETQ. CDR3 region: CASYSLNYRTDTQYF. CDR3 coding DNA: TGCGCCAGCTATAGTTTGAACTACCGCACAGATACGCAGTATTTT. The whole variable domain, remainder taken from reference TRBV5-1 and TRBJ2-3, is KAGVTQTPRYLIKTRGQQVTLSCSPISGHRSVSWYQQTPGQGLQFLFEYFSETQRNKGNFPGRFSGRQFSNSRSEMNVSTLELGDSALYLCASYSLNYRTDTQYFGPGTRLTVL.

CDR3 sequence reads: CASSVDRGYGYTF. CDR3 DNA sequence: TGTGCCAGCAGCGTAGACAGGGGTTATGGCTACACCTTC. The rearrangement joins TRBV9 to TRBJ1-2, with 7 positions matching TRBD1. Germline V gene data show CDR1 as SGDLS and CDR2 as YYNGEE. J was trimmed by 5 bases and V by 0 bases; bases with no gene match: 1. This CDR3 is built from 13 residues.

The chain recombines TRBV7-9 with TRBJ2-7; 8 bases fit TRBD1. V shed 4 bases and J 6 bases; nucleotides not matched to a gene: 17. The germline CDR1 and CDR2 sequences are SEHNR and FQNEAQ (reference sequence). The CDR3 runs to 17 residues. CDR3 DNA: TGTGCCAGCAGCTACTCCTTATTCAGGGGGCTGGACCGCGAGCAGTACTTC. It specifies CASSYSLFRGLDREQYF.

V and J are TRBV6-1 and TRBJ2-5; 7 bases are a match to TRBD2. The germline gives CDR1 MNHNS, CDR2 SASEGT. There are 14 residues in the CDR3. Trimming removed 1 base from V and 6 bases from J; junction bases left unmatched: 5. The CDR3 protein is CASSEGLAIQTQYF. The CDR3, as DNA: TGTGCCAGCAGTGAAGGACTAGCCATCCAGACCCAGTACTTC.

This clone was seen a single time. V and J are TRBV4-3 and TRBJ2-7; 8 bases are shared with TRBD2. CDR1 and CDR2 from the germline V gene are LGHNA and YSLEER. Trimming cost V 0 bases and J 6 bases; bases outside gene matches: 7. The CDR3 extends over 15 amino acids. In nucleotides, the CDR3 is TGCGCCAGCAGCCAAGATCCCAGCGGGAGACTCGAGCAGTACTTC. Translating gives CASSQDPSGRLEQYF.

The chain joins TRBV28 to TRBJ2-7, with TRBD2 matching 13 bases. V lost 1 base and J lost 3; bases outside the gene matches: 21. The CDR3 is 22 residues long. The germline gives CDR1 MDHEN, CDR2 SYDVKM. The CDR3 DNA reads as TGTGCCAGCAGTTTATTCTGGGGACCCGGGACTAGCGGGGAAAACCCGAACTACGAGCAGTACTTC. It yields the protein CASSLFWGPGTSGENPNYEQYF.

The chain joins TRBV5-1 to TRBJ2-5, with 7 bases fitting TRBD1. The junction had 18 bases not matched to a gene; V was cut back by 8 bases and J by 5 bases. The CDR3 is 16 residues long. From germline, CDR1 is SGHRS and CDR2 YFSETQ. The CDR3 is CASAPDPTGITETQYF. The CDR3 DNA reads TGCGCCAGTGCTCCTGACCCGACAGGGATAACGGAGACCCAGTACTTC.

CDR3 in amino acids: CASSTRDINNEQFF. In DNA, the CDR3 is TGTGCCAGCAGCACCCGGGACATAAACAATGAGCAGTTCTTC. The V gene is TRBV5-8, the J gene TRBJ2-1; TRBD1 is a possible D gene (6 bases). Deletions cut 4 bases from V and 5 bases from J, with 13 bases between. This CDR3 is built from 14 residues. Germline lookup yields CDR1 SGHTS and CDR2 YDEGEE.

The chain links TRBV11-3 to TRBJ2-2, with TRBD1 matching 7 bases. Trimming cost V 7 bases and J 4 bases; bases outside gene matches: 12. Germline assignment: CDR1 SGHNT and CDR2 YENEEA. The CDR3 loop spans 16 amino acids. CDR3 nucleotides: TGTGCCAGCAACCCTGACCGGGACAGCTGCACCGGGGAGCTGTTTTTT. This gives the protein CASNPDRDSCTGELFF.

The chain joins TRBV30 to TRBJ1-6; TRBD1 agrees at 7 bases. V shed 0 bases, J shed 9 bases, and the junction held 5 bases outside the gene matches. CDR3 length equals 14 residues. Germline V gives CDR1 GTSNPN, CDR2 SVGIG (reference sequence). CDR3 sequence (DNA): TGTGCCTGGAGTGTACCAGGGGGGATTTCACCCCTCCACTTT. This encodes CAWSVPGGISPLHF.

This clone was picked up one time. The chain uses TRBV19 and TRBJ1-2; a weak D match, TRBD1 (5 bases). The ends were cut back, 5 bases at V and 4 bases at J, with 11 bases in the middle. Germline V lookup: CDR1 LNHDA, CDR2 SQIVND (reference sequence). This CDR3 has 13 amino acids. CDR3 protein: CASSLDRAYGYTF. The CDR3 DNA reads TGTGCCAGTAGTCTCGACAGAGCCTATGGCTACACCTTC. Together with reference TRBV19 and TRBJ1-2, the CDR3 gives the full variable domain: DGGITQSPKYLFRKEGQNVTLSCEQNLNHDAMYWYRQDPGQGLRLIYYSQIVNDFQKGDIAEGYSVSREKKESFPLTVTSAQKNPTAFYLCASSLDRAYGYTFGSGTRLTVV.

This rearrangement joins TRBV30 to TRBJ2-7, with a possible D match to TRBD1 (6 bases). Trimming took 0 bases from V and 6 from J, leaving 12 bases between them. From germline, CDR1 is GTSNPN and CDR2 SVGIG (reference sequence). The CDR3 is 13 amino acids. The CDR3 region has the DNA TGTGCCTGGAGTGTACAGGGTCCCACCGAGCAGTACTTC. Protein sequence: CAWSVQGPTEQYF.

The V gene is TRBV28, the J gene TRBJ1-5; D is uncertain. This CDR3 region has 15 residues. Germline-derived CDR1 and CDR2 are MDHEN and SYDVKM. V was pared by 7 bases and J by 5 bases, with 18 bases between. In DNA form, the CDR3 reads TGTGCCAGCATTTCGTATTTTGGAGACGATCAGCCCCAGCATTTT. Translation: CASISYFGDDQPQHF.

As DNA, the CDR3 is TGTGCCAGCAGTGTTTCCCAGGAGACCCAGTACTTC. It translates to CASSVSQETQYF. The chain has TRBV25-1 and TRBJ2-5; no firm D call. Germline assignment: CDR1 MGHDK and CDR2 SYGVNS. V dropped 4 bases and J dropped 5 bases, with 8 bases sitting between them. The CDR3 extends over 12 amino acids. The variable domain in full, completed from reference TRBV25-1 and TRBJ2-5, reads EADIYQTPRYLVIGTGKKITLECSQTMGHDKMYWYQQDPGMELHLIHYSYGVNSTEKGDLSSESTVSRIRTEHFPLTLESARPSHTSQYLCASSVSQETQYFGPGTRLLVL.

The chain employs TRBV28 and TRBJ2-7; 15 bases agree with TRBD2. J was trimmed by 2 bases and V by 8 bases; bases with no gene match: 10. The CDR3 covers 17 residues. Germline CDR1 and CDR2: MDHEN and SYDVKM. Written as DNA, the CDR3 is TGTGCCAGCGGAGCATACGGACTAGCGGGAGGGACCTACGAGCAGTACTTC. This translates into CASGAYGLAGGTYEQYF.

J is TRBJ2-4 and V is TRBV5-1; D perhaps matches TRBD2 (6 bases). Germline V gene data show CDR1 as SGHRS and CDR2 as YFSETQ. The CDR3 extends over 16 amino acids. V dropped 4 bases and J dropped 0 bases, with 14 bases sitting between them. The CDR3 here is CASSRDLSSAKNIQYF. In DNA form, the CDR3 reads TGCGCCAGCAGCCGGGACTTATCTTCAGCCAAAAACATTCAGTACTTC.

The rearrangement uses TRBV18 and TRBJ2-1; D is perhaps TRBD2 (5 bases). The V and J ends lost 3 bases and 6 bases respectively, with 15 bases between them. CDR3 length equals 15 residues. Germline V lookup: CDR1 KGHSH, CDR2 LQKENI. The DNA of the CDR3 is TGTGCCAGCTCACCCAATGTAATAGGACTCAATGAGCAGTTCTTC. Translation gives CASSPNVIGLNEQFF.

The genes are TRBV2 and TRBJ2-3, with TRBD2 matching over 7 bases. Looked up from germline, CDR1 is SNHLY and CDR2 is FYNNEI. The CDR3 is 14 amino acids. Losses at the gene ends were 6 bases for V and 4 bases for J; bases not matched to a gene: 7. CDR3 nucleotide sequence: TGTGCCAGCAGCCCAGTGGCGGGAGCAGATACGCAGTATTTT. This encodes CASSPVAGADTQYF.